This T cell receptor (beta chain) was sequenced during a study of lymphopenia after photon versus proton radiotherapy. The CDR3 has 13 amino acids. Between the trimmed V and J ends, which lost 7 bases and 7 bases, there was a span of 16 bases. Germline V CDR1 and CDR2: MGHDK, SYGVNS. Only in-frame clones appear in the TCRdb table, and some are missing; sequencing was by immunoSEQ multiplex PCR. The profile shows fewer than 65,000 clones, approximately 83% of them singletons. This chain uses TRBV25-1 with TRBJ2-5; D is possibly TRBD2 (5 bases). The source of this sequence is a man aged 35 to 55 with gastric cancer. Sequenced here: peripheral blood, sampled from a patient treated with photon-based radiotherapy. CDR3 sequence: CASNSPAEGTQYF. Here the CDR3 DNA reads TGTGCCAGCAATAGCCCGGCCGAGGGGACCCAGTACTTC.